Each of the 8 T cell receptor beta chains below was sequenced from the same sample in a study of CD8+ T cells in alopecia areata (dated by TCRdb to the late 2010s). The sample's time point label, in plain terms: around 26 weeks on oral tofacitinib. This sample's treatment or condition label indicates: oral pan-JAK inhibitor, 5-10 mg twice daily. The protocol used for the library was the immunoSEQ multiplex PCR assay. For TCR sequencing, RNA was extracted from every sample and reverse transcribed into cDNA to serve as template. TCRdb provides this immuneACCESS table in a form limited to in-frame rearrangements. Some clones are lacking; in checked studies, under half of them reflect an unresolved V gene, and why the rest are absent is not known. The table for this sample lists 90,000 to 130,000 clones; approximately 54% of them were counted only once. The ten largest make up 12% of the sample. This specimen consisted of CD8+ T cells sorted from blood, obtained at week 24, from a patient treated with tofacitinib. The source of these receptors is a human donor with alopecia areata.

The gene calls are TRBV27 and TRBJ1-1; a weak D match, TRBD1 (5 bases). Germline V lookup: CDR1 MNHEY, CDR2 SMNVEV (reference sequence). CDR3 length: 13 residues. CDR3 residues: CASTAPGVTEAFF. In nucleotides, the CDR3 is TGTGCGTCCACGGCCCCGGGGGTTACTGAAGCTTTCTTT.

This clone was counted only a few times. The chain couples TRBV9 to TRBJ2-3; 11 bases fit TRBD2. This CDR3 has 17 residues. Germline CDR1 SGDLS, CDR2 YYNGEE. With 0 bases clipped from V and 2 bases from J, the junction kept 5 bases outside the gene matches. CDR3 sequence (DNA): TGTGCCAGCAGCGTAGACGGGACTAGCGGAAACACAGATACGCAGTATTTT. It codes for CASSVDGTSGNTDTQYF. Combining the CDR3 with reference TRBV9 and TRBJ2-3 gives the whole variable domain DSGVTQTPKHLITATGQRVTLRCSPRSGDLSVYWYQQSLDQGLQFLIQYYNGEERAKGNILERFSAQQFPDLHSELNLSSLELGDSALYFCASSVDGTSGNTDTQYFGPGTRLTVL.

This chain uses TRBV4-3 with TRBJ2-5; the match to TRBD1 covers 7 bases. With V trimmed by 4 bases and J by 3 bases, 8 bases remained unmatched. The CDR3 is 15 amino acids. From germline, CDR1 is LGHNA and CDR2 YSLEER. The CDR3 region is CASSRLTGTEETQYF. CDR3 sequence (DNA): TGCGCCAGCAGCCGCCTAACCGGGACAGAAGAGACCCAGTACTTC.

V gene TRBV2 combines with J gene TRBJ2-3; D gene uncertain. V was pared by 3 bases and J by 4 bases, with 17 bases between. The length of the CDR3 is 16 residues. Germline CDR1 and CDR2: SNHLY and FYNNEI. CDR3 region: CASSETLDLIADTQYF. The CDR3 region has the DNA TGTGCCAGCAGTGAGACACTTGACCTTATCGCAGATACGCAGTATTTT.

The chain's CDR3 is CASSPSLGPVYNEQFF. CDR3 sequence (DNA): TGTGCCAGCAGTCCAAGCCTCGGGCCGGTATACAATGAGCAGTTCTTC. The chain recombines TRBV27 with TRBJ2-1; D ambiguous. This CDR3 has 16 residues. Trimming pared 5 bases from V and 4 bases from J, leaving 18 bases between. Per the germline V gene, CDR1 is MNHEY and CDR2 is SMNVEV (reference sequence).

The chain has TRBV12-5 and TRBJ2-7; TRBD1 is a possible D gene (5 bases). Trimming left V 3 bases short and J 3 bases short, with 9 bases between. Germline values: CDR1 LGHNT, CDR2 FRNRAP. The CDR3 consists of 13 residues. For the CDR3, the DNA is TGTGCTAGTGGTTTTGACAGAATCTACGAGCAGTACTTC. The encoded protein is CASGFDRIYEQYF.

As DNA, the CDR3 is TGTGCCAGCAGGCCCCGGGACAGGCGTCCCTACGAGCAGTACTTC. Translated: CASRPRDRRPYEQYF. This rearrangement joins TRBV6-5 to TRBJ2-7; 8 nucleotides align to TRBD1. The junction had 9 bases not matched to a gene; V was cut back by 6 bases and J by 2 bases. The CDR3 is 15 residues long. Germline CDR1 is MNHEY and CDR2 is SVGAGI.

The CDR3 here is CASSSHDRAVHF. The CDR3 DNA reads as TGTGCCAGCAGTTCTCACGACAGGGCCGTCCATTTT. V is TRBV6-5 and J is TRBJ1-5, with 7 bases matching TRBD1. This CDR3 comprises 12 residues. Germline assignment: CDR1 MNHEY and CDR2 SVGAGI. V trimming: 4 bases; J trimming: 16 bases; junction bases outside the gene matches: 10.